The T cell receptor (beta chain) described here comes from a study of patients and donors after allogeneic stem cell transplantation. This clonotype has a handful of counts. TCRdb recomputed calls from the RT-PCR reads with MiXCR, one row per CDR3 protein. The table has around 170,000 distinct CDR3 sequences, approximately 24% seen once. Germline loops: CDR1 SGHRS, CDR2 YFSETQ. CDR3 size: 14 residues. Trimming took off 2 bases at V and 4 bases at J, with 12 bases between the two ends. The chain uses TRBV5-1 and TRBJ1-2; D is unresolved. This sequence was found in a human donor who was either an allogeneic HSCT recipient or a stem cell or donor lymphocyte infusion donor (not recorded which). It is not recorded whose cells these are; they may come from a transplant donor. The sequencing input was blood, either unsorted or a sorted T cell fraction (not recorded which). The CDR3 region has the DNA TGCGCCAGCAGCTTCCCGGGAACCGGCTATGGCTACACCTTC. This translates into CASSFPGTGYGYTF.